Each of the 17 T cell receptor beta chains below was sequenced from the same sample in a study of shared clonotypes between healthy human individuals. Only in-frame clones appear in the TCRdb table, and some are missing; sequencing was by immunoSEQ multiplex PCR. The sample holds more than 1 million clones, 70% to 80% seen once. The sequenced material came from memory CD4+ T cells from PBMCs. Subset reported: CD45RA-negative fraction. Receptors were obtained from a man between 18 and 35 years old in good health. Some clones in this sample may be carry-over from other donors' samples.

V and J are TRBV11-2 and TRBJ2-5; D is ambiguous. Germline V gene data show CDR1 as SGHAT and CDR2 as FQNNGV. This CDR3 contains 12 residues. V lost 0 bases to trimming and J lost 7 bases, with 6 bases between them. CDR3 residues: CASSLEHGTQYF. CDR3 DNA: TGTGCCAGCAGCTTAGAGCATGGGACCCAGTACTTC. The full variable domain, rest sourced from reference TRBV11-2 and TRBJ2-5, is EAGVAQSPRYKIIEKRQSVAFWCNPISGHATLYWYQQILGQGPKLLIQFQNNGVVDDSQLPKDRFSAERLKGVDSTLKIQPAKLEDSAVYLCASSLEHGTQYFGPGTRLLVL.

As DNA, the CDR3 is TGCGCCAGCAGCCAAGGGGTAGCGGGGATCACAGATACGCAGTATTTT. Amino acids: CASSQGVAGITDTQYF. The rearrangement uses TRBV4-1 and TRBJ2-3; the match to TRBD2 covers 8 bases. CDR3 length: 16 residues. Trimming took 1 base from V and 2 from J; bases not matched to a gene: 5. CDR1 and CDR2 (germline): MGHRA, YSYEKL.

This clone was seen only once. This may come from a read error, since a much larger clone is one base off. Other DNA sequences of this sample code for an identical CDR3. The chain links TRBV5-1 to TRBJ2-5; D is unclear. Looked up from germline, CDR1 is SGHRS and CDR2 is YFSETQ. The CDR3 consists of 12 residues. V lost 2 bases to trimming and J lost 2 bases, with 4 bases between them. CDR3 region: CASSFAQETQYF. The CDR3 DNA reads TGCGCCAGCAGCTTTGCGCAAGAGACCCAGTACTTC.

The CDR3 sequence: CASSLSSVDTQYF. In DNA form, the CDR3 reads TGTGCCAGCAGTTTATCCTCGGTAGATACGCAGTATTTT. V usage is TRBV28 and J usage is TRBJ2-3; D gene uncertain. Germline-derived CDR1 and CDR2 are MDHEN and SYDVKM. Trimming took 1 base from V and 5 from J, leaving 7 bases between them. This CDR3 has 13 amino acids.

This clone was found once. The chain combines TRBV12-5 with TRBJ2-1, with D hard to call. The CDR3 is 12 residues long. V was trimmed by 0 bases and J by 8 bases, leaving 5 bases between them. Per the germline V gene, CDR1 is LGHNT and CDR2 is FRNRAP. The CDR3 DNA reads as TGTGCTAGTGGTTTGGTGAGCGATGAGCAGTTCTTC. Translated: CASGLVSDEQFF.

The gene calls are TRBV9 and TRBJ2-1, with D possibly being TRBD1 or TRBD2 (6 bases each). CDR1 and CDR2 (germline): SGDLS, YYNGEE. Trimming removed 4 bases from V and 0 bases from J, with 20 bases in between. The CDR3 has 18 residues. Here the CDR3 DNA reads TGTGCCAGCAGCCCTGGGGATACGGGGGCGAGCTCCTACAATGAGCAGTTCTTC. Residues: CASSPGDTGASSYNEQFF.

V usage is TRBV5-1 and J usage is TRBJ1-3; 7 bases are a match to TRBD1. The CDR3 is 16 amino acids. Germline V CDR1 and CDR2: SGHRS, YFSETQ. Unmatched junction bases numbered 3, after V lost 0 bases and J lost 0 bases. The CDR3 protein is CASSLEGARSGNTIYF. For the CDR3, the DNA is TGCGCCAGCAGCTTGGAGGGGGCGCGCTCTGGAAACACCATATATTTT.

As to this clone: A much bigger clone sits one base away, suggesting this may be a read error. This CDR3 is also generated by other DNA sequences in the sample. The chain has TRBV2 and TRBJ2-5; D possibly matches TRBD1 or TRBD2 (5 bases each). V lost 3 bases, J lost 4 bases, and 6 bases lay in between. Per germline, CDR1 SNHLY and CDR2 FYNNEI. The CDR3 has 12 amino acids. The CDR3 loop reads CASSERGETQYF. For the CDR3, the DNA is TGTGCCAGCAGTGAGAGGGGAGAGACCCAGTACTTC.

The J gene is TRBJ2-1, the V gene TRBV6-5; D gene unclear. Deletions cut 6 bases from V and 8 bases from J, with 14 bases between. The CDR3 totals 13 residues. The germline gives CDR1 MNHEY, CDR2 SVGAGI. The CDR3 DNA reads TGTGCCAGCAGGAGAAACTTTGGGGATGAGCAGTTCTTC. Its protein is CASRRNFGDEQFF.

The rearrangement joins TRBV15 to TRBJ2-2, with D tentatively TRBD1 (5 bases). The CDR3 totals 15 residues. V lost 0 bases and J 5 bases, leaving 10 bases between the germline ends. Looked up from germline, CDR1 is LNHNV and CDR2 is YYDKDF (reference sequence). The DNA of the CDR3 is TGTGCCACCAGCAGAGATCTGGGGCTGACCGGGGAGCTGTTTTTT. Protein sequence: CATSRDLGLTGELFF.

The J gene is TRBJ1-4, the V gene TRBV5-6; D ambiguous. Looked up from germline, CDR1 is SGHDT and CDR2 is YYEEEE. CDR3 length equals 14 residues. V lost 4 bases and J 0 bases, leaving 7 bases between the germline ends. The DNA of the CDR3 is TGTGCCAGCAGCCGCCAGGCAACTAATGAAAAACTGTTTTTT. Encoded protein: CASSRQATNEKLFF.

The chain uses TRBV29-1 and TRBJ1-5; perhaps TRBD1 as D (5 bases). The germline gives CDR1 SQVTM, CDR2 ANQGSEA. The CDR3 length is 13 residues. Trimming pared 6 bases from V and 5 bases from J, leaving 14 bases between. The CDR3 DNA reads TGCAGCGTGGTGGACACCGGGGATCAGCCCCAGCATTTT. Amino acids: CSVVDTGDQPQHF. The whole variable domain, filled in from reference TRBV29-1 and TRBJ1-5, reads SAVISQKPSRDICQRGTSLTIQCQVDSQVTMMFWYRQQPGQSLTLIATANQGSEATYESGFVIDKFPISRPNLTFSTLTVSNMSPEDSSIYLCSVVDTGDQPQHFGDGTRLSIL.

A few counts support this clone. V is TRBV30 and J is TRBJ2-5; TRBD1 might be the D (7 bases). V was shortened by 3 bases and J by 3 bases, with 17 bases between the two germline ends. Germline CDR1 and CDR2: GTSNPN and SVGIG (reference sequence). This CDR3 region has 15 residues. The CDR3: CAWSLKFRGEETQYF. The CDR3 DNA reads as TGTGCCTGGAGCCTAAAGTTCAGGGGGGAAGAGACCCAGTACTTC.

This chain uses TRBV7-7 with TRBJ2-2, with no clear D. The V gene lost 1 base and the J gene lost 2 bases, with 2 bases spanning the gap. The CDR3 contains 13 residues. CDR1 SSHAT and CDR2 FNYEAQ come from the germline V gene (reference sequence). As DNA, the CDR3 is TGTGCCAGCAGCTTAGGAAACACCGGGGAGCTGTTTTTT. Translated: CASSLGNTGELFF. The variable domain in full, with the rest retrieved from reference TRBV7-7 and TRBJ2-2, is GAGVSQSPRYKVTKRGQDVTLRCDPISSHATLYWYQQALGQGPEFLTYFNYEAQPDKSGLPSDRFSAERPEGSISTLTIQRTEQRDSAMYRCASSLGNTGELFFGEGSRLTVL.

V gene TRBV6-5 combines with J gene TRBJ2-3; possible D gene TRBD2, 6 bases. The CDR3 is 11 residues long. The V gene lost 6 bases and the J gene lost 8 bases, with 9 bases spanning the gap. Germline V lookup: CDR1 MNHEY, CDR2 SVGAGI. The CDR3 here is CASRLAATQYF. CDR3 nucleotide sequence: TGTGCCAGCAGGTTAGCGGCTACGCAGTATTTT.

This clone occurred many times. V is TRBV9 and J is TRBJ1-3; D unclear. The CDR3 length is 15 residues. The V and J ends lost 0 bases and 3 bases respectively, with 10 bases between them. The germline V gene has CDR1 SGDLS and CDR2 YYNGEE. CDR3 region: CASSVDGDFGNTIYF. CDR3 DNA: TGTGCCAGCAGCGTAGACGGGGATTTTGGAAACACCATATATTTT.

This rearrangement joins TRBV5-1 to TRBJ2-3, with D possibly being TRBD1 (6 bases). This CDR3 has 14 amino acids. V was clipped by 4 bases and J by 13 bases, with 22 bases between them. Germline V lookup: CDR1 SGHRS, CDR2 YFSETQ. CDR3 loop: CASSVGWGQGWEYF. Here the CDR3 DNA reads TGCGCCAGCAGCGTTGGTTGGGGGCAAGGTTGGGAGTATTTT.